This T cell receptor beta chain came from a study of cytomegalovirus exposure and HLA in healthy donors. Study-wide results and limits: Sequencing had likely introduced a cluster of highly shared sequence variants as an artifact. Sequencing depth across donors, presence/absence analyses assumed, was roughly uniform.

This clone was detected once. The antigen is unknown. This PCR relied on a set of 60 Vbeta primers and 13 Jbeta primers. Here immunoSEQ multiplex PCR was the method, and the copy in TCRdb shows in-frame clones only, minus some. The sample has about 160,000 clones, less than 80% seen once; the top ten hold 2.1%. This CDR3 is built from 16 residues. CDR1 SEHNR and CDR2 FQNEAQ come from the germline V gene (reference sequence). V was shortened by 0 bases and J by 8 bases, with 17 bases between the two germline ends. The chain combines TRBV7-9 with TRBJ1-5; tentatively, D is TRBD1 (6 bases). The clonotype originates from a man aged 35-49 years in good health and CMV-seronegative. The sequenced material came from PBMCs. The CDR3: CASSLAMAGEGEPQHF. The CDR3 DNA is TGTGCCAGCAGCTTAGCGATGGCAGGGGAGGGGGAGCCCCAGCATTTT.